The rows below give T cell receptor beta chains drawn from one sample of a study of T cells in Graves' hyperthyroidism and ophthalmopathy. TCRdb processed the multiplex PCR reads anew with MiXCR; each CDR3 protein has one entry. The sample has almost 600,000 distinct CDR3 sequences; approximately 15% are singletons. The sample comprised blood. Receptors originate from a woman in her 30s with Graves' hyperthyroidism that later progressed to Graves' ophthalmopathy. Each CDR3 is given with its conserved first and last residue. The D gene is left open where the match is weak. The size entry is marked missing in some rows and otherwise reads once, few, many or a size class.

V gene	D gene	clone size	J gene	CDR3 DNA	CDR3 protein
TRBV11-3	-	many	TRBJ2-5	TGTGCCAGCAGCTTAAACAGAAAAGAGACCCAGTACTTC	CASSLNRKETQYF
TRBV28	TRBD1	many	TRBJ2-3	TGTGCCAGTACCCCATCCGGGACAGTCTTCGTCAATACGCAGTATTTT	CASTPSGTVFVNTQYF
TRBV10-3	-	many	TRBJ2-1	TGTGCCATCAGTGAGTCTACTGGAGAGCAGTTCTTC	CAISESTGEQFF
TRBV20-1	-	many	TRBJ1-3	TGCAGTGCTACCTTGGCCGGAGGAAACACCATATATTTT	CSATLAGGNTIYF
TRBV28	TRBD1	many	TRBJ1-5	TGTGCCAGCGCAATCGGGGACAGGGCCAATCAGCCCCAGCATTTT	CASAIGDRANQPQHF
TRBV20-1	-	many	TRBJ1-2	TGCAGTGCTCCCTTTACCGGGACCACGGTTGGCTACACCTTC	CSAPFTGTTVGYTF
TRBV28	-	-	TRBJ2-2	TGTGCCAGCAGTCCGGGACAGCGGACTATATTCGGACCCGGGGAGCTGTTTTTT	CASSPGQRTIFGPGELFF
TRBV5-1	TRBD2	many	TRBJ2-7	TGCGCCAGCAGCTTGAGACTAGCGGGAGGCCTTGACGAGCAGTACTTC	CASSLRLAGGLDEQYF
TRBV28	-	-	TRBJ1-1	TGTGCCAGCAATCAGGGAGGGACTGAAGCTTTCTTT	CASNQGGTEAFF
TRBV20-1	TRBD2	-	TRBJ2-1	TGCAGTACTAGACTAGCGGGAAACTCCTACAATGAGCAGTTCTTC	CSTRLAGNSYNEQFF
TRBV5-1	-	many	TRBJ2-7	TGCGCCAGCAGCTTTGAGCAGAATGCACTCTACGAGCAGTACTTC	CASSFEQNALYEQYF
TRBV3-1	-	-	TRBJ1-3	TGTGCCAGCACCGAGGGCCACTCTGGAAACACCATATATTTT	CASTEGHSGNTIYF
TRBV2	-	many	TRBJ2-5	TGTGCCAGTACCCCCGGGACCCAAGAGACCCAGTACTTC	CASTPGTQETQYF
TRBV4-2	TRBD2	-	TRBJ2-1	TGTGCCAGCAGCCAAGCCACTAGCGGGAGAGGTGAGCAGTTCTTC	CASSQATSGRGEQFF
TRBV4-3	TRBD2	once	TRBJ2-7	TGCGCCAGCAGCCAAGATAACGTGGGAGGGAGGGCCTACGAGCAGTACTTC	CASSQDNVGGRAYEQYF
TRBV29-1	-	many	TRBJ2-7	TGCAGCGTCAGGGGAAGCTCCTACGAGCAGTACTTC	CSVRGSSYEQYF
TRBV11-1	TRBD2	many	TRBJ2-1	TGTGCCAGCAGCTTGAAGACTAGCGGCTCCTACAATGAGCAGTTCTTC	CASSLKTSGSYNEQFF
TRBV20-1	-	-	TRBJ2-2	TGCAGTGCTAATCGGGACTCACCGAACACCGGGGAGCTGTTTTTT	CSANRDSPNTGELFF
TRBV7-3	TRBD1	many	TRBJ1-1	TGTGCCAGCAGCCTCGGGACAGTAGCGATGAACACTGAAGCTTTCTTT	CASSLGTVAMNTEAFF
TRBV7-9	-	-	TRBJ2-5	TGTGCCAGCACCTCTTGGGAGGGGGTGAAGACCCAGTACTTC	CASTSWEGVKTQYF